These 6 T cell receptor beta chains were sequenced from one sample in a study of T-cell reconstitution after alpha-beta-depleted transplantation in children. Construction of the TCRbeta library involved unique molecular identifiers. From the PCR reads, TCRdb called clonotypes with MiXCR, one entry per CDR3 protein. The table lists about 440,000 distinct CDR3 sequences, over 40% of them singletons. Sequences were derived from PBMCs, sampled before TCRalphabeta/CD19-depleted stem cell transplant. These receptors were collected from a girl aged 2-10 years with aplastic anemia, due to receive a stem cell transplant.

This clonotype has a count of ten or more. The J gene is TRBJ1-6, the V gene TRBV20-1, with unresolved D. CDR1 is DFQATT and CDR2 is SNEGSKA in the germline V gene (reference sequence). With 8 bases removed from V and 7 bases from J, the gap between germline ends came to 15 bases. The length of the CDR3 is 13 residues. The CDR3, as DNA: TGCAGTCTCCAGGAAAGTTTAAATTCACCCCTCCACTTT. This encodes CSLQESLNSPLHF.

This clonotype was picked up a small number of times. The genes are TRBV20-1 and TRBJ2-3; D is unresolved. The germline V and J ends were trimmed by 0 bases and 2 bases, with 9 bases remaining between them. The length of the CDR3 is 14 residues. Per germline, CDR1 DFQATT and CDR2 SNEGSKA (reference sequence). The DNA for the CDR3 is TGCAGTGCTAGAGATCGGTCCATCACAGATACGCAGTATTTT. As protein: CSARDRSITDTQYF.

This chain connects TRBV20-1 to TRBJ2-7; D unresolved. The V gene's germline CDR1 is DFQATT and CDR2 SNEGSKA (reference sequence). This CDR3 is 16 amino acids long. Trimming took off 0 bases at V and 1 base at J, with 16 bases between the two ends. CDR3 nucleotide sequence: TGCAGTGCTAGAGATTGGGCAGCTGAACCGTCCTACGAGCAGTACTTC. Amino acid sequence: CSARDWAAEPSYEQYF.

This chain links TRBV5-1 with TRBJ2-5; 10 nucleotides agree with TRBD2. Germline V gene data show CDR1 as SGHRS and CDR2 as YFSETQ. The V and J ends lost 0 bases and 2 bases, in that order; junction bases with no gene match: 7. The CDR3 is 17 residues long. CDR3 bases: TGCGCCAGCAGCTTGGCCCCTAGCGGGGGTAGTCAAGAGACCCAGTACTTC. It codes for CASSLAPSGGSQETQYF.

This clonotype showed up just a few times. The V and J genes are TRBV7-3 and TRBJ2-3; 7 bases align to TRBD1. With 5 bases clipped from V and 0 bases from J, the junction kept 8 bases outside the gene matches. This CDR3 region has 16 residues. Germline lookup yields CDR1 SGHTA and CDR2 FQGTGA. CDR3 DNA: TGTGCCAGCAGCCCCGTTACAGGGGCCAGCACAGATACGCAGTATTTT. Translation gives CASSPVTGASTDTQYF.

This clonotype was observed many times. This rearrangement joins TRBV7-2 to TRBJ1-1; D gene uncertain. This CDR3 region has 12 residues. The germline V and J ends were trimmed by 1 base and 6 bases, with 6 bases remaining between them. Germline assignment: CDR1 SGHTA and CDR2 FQGNSA. CDR3 amino acids: CASSLELPEAFF. In DNA, the CDR3 is TGTGCCAGCAGCTTAGAGTTGCCTGAAGCTTTCTTT.